This is a list of T cell receptor beta chains from one sample in a study of PD-1 blockade in classical Hodgkin lymphoma. Profiled with immunoSEQ multiplex PCR; TCRdb holds only in-frame clones, not every one. The table has about 5,200 clones, approximately 90% seen once. Source material: CD8+ T cells from blood. The receptors stem from a human donor with classical Hodgkin lymphoma. Both conserved end residues are part of each CDR3. Fields, in order: J gene, D gene, V gene, clone size, CDR3 DNA, CDR3 protein. D genes are given only for firm matches. Clone size appears in some rows only: once, few, many, or a class for an expanded clone.

>TRBJ1-1|.|TRBV7-3|.
TGTGCCAGCAGCTTAATTGGAGCCACTGAAGCTTTCTTT
CASSLIGATEAFF
>TRBJ2-3|TRBD1|TRBV5-1|few
TGCGCCAGCAGCTCCGGACAGGGCGCAGATACGCAGTATTTT
CASSSGQGADTQYF
>TRBJ2-7|.|TRBV10-2|.
TGCGCCAGCAGTGAGGGACAGCTCTACGAGCAGTACTTC
CASSEGQLYEQYF
>TRBJ1-4|.|TRBV28|.
TGTGCCAGCAGAAAGCAGATAGCTCATGAAAAACTGTTTTTT
CASRKQIAHEKLFF
>TRBJ2-7|.|TRBV29-1|.
TGCAGCGTTGAAGGGCGTACCGAGCAGTACTTC
CSVEGRTEQYF
>TRBJ2-2|TRBD2|TRBV2|once
TGTGCCATCGCCCTAGCGGGACAGAACACCGGGGAGCTGTTTTTT
CAIALAGQNTGELFF
>TRBJ1-5|.|TRBV5-1|.
TGCGCCAGCAGCTTGAGTAGCAATCAGCCCCAGCATTTT
CASSLSSNQPQHF
>TRBJ2-3|.|TRBV19|.
TGTGCCAGTAGTGCCCAGACCCGGGACGCGCGACTTAGGGCAGATACGCAGTATTTT
CASSAQTRDARLRADTQYF
>TRBJ1-1|.|TRBV5-1|.
TGCGCCAGCAGCGGGGAGGTTACGTCTGAAGCTTTCTTT
CASSGEVTSEAFF
>TRBJ1-4|TRBD1|TRBV5-1|.
TGCGCCAGCAGCTTATACCCATCCGGGACAGACAATGAAAAACTGTTTTTT
CASSLYPSGTDNEKLFF
>TRBJ1-1|.|TRBV6-6|.
TGTGCCAGCAGAAGTTTAGGGTATCAGGGCGGTACTGAAGCTTTCTTT
CASRSLGYQGGTEAFF
>TRBJ2-1|.|TRBV6-4|.
TGTGCCAGCAGTGATAAACTAGGGGGGAATGAGCAGTTCTTC
CASSDKLGGNEQFF
>TRBJ1-1|.|TRBV4-3|.
TGCGCCAGCAGCAAAAAAATAGGGGGGCACACTGAAGCTTTCTTT
CASSKKIGGHTEAFF
>TRBJ2-7|TRBD2|TRBV19|.
TGTGCCAGTAGTATAAAGGGAGTTGTTGCAGCGGGGGACTACGAGCAGTACTTC
CASSIKGVVAAGDYEQYF